What follows are 29 T cell receptor beta chains derived from one specimen sequenced in a study of Graves' ophthalmopathy and Graves' hyperthyroidism. Scientists amplified the TCR beta CDR3 regions from RNA transcripts. A first-round RT-PCR used HTBI primers, followed by a second-round multiplex PCR. TCRdb redid the calling of the multiplex PCR reads with MiXCR, one entry per CDR3 protein. The sample yields 580,000 or so distinct CDR3 sequences, roughly 40% seen once. Sequences were obtained from peripheral blood or thyroid tissue (not recorded which). Receptors originate from an adult man with Graves' hyperthyroidism.

This clonotype was seen many times. The chain has TRBV2 and TRBJ1-2; TRBD1 matches at 8 bases. Germline V gene data show CDR1 as SNHLY and CDR2 as FYNNEI. CDR3 size: 14 residues. V lost 3 bases, J lost 7 bases, and 7 bases stayed unmatched. CDR3 region: CASSDNRGSGGYTF. CDR3 sequence (DNA): TGTGCCAGCAGTGATAACAGGGGGAGTGGTGGCTACACCTTC.

Concerning this clonotype itself: Since a much larger clone is just one base distant, this may be a read error. The missing conserved phenylalanine or tryptophan at the end of this CDR3 makes a read error likely. This chain links TRBV6-2 or TRBV6-3 with TRBJ1-4; D ambiguous. Germline-derived CDR1 and CDR2 are MNHEY and SVGEGT. Trimming shortened V by 0 bases and J by 2 bases, and 10 bases separated the two germline ends. This CDR3 region has 16 residues. CDR3 amino acids: CASSYSPVSTNEKLFL. Written as DNA, the CDR3 is TGTGCCAGCAGTTACTCTCCAGTGTCTACTAATGAAAAACTGTTTTTA.

The chain recombines TRBV2 with TRBJ2-2; TRBD1 might be the D (6 bases). Germline V gene data show CDR1 as SNHLY and CDR2 as FYNNEI. The CDR3 has 13 amino acids. V lost 7 bases, J lost 4 bases, and 10 bases lay in between. The CDR3 is CASNRAGTGELFF. CDR3 coding DNA: TGTGCCAGCAACAGGGCGGGCACCGGGGAGCTGTTTTTT.

The chain employs TRBV9 and TRBJ1-2; D is uncertain. CDR1 is SGDLS and CDR2 is YYNGEE in the germline V gene. Trimming took off 4 bases at V and 5 bases at J, with 21 bases between the two ends. The CDR3 has 16 amino acids. The CDR3 nucleotides read TGTGCCAGCAGCCCTGCTCTAGCGGTTGGGCCTTATGGCTACACCTTC. This sequence encodes CASSPALAVGPYGYTF.

This clonotype has at least ten counts. This chain joins TRBV12-3 or TRBV12-4 and TRBJ1-5, with D uncertain. This CDR3 comprises 14 residues. V gave up 3 bases and J gave up 3 bases, with 9 bases separating them. As DNA, the CDR3 is TGTGCCAGCAGTTTGAGGCAGTTCAATCAGCCCCAGCATTTT. Protein sequence: CASSLRQFNQPQHF.

The J gene is TRBJ1-3, the V gene TRBV7-2; D gene ambiguous. Germline V gene data show CDR1 as SGHTA and CDR2 as FQGNSA. Trimming took 2 bases from V and 0 from J, leaving 11 bases between them. The CDR3 extends over 16 amino acids. The chain's CDR3 is CASSLLSPPSGNTIYF. CDR3 nucleotides: TGTGCCAGCAGCTTACTTTCACCTCCCTCTGGAAACACCATATATTTT. The complete variable domain, with remaining parts taken from reference TRBV7-2 and TRBJ1-3, reads GAGVSQSPSNKVTEKGKDVELRCDPISGHTALYWYRQSLGQGLEFLIYFQGNSAPDKSGLPSDRFSAERTGGSVSTLTIQRTQQEDSAVYLCASSLLSPPSGNTIYFGEGSWLTVV.

This clonotype was recorded a few times. The rearrangement links TRBV6-5 to TRBJ1-1; 9 nucleotides line up with TRBD1. The trim removed 6 bases at V and 1 base at J, leaving 9 bases unmatched. The CDR3 is 16 amino acids. The germline V gene encodes CDR1 MNHEY and CDR2 SVGAGI. The chain's CDR3 is CASRQPGTGPNTEAFF. CDR3 nucleotide sequence: TGTGCCAGCAGACAACCCGGGACAGGGCCGAACACTGAAGCTTTCTTT.

CDR3 residues: CASSPRGEAAYEQYF. The CDR3 coding sequence is TGTGCCAGCAGCCCGCGGGGAGAAGCGGCCTACGAGCAGTACTTC. The genes are TRBV7-2 and TRBJ2-7, with a possible D match to TRBD2 (6 bases). This CDR3 comprises 15 residues. Germline CDR1 is SGHTA and CDR2 is FQGNSA. V was cut by 5 bases and J by 2 bases, with 16 bases left in between.

In its sample, this clonotype was seen a few times. As DNA, the CDR3 is TGTGCCAGCAGTGAAGCGCTTAGGGCAGGGGGCACAGATACGCAGTATTTT. Its translation: CASSEALRAGGTDTQYF. This rearrangement joins TRBV2 to TRBJ2-3, with D tentatively TRBD1 (6 bases). Germline CDR1 and CDR2: SNHLY and FYNNEI. There are 17 residues in the CDR3. Trimming removed 0 bases from V and 1 base from J, with 14 bases in between.

This clonotype was seen ten or more times. The chain couples TRBV29-1 to TRBJ2-7; D ambiguous. Germline CDR1 reads SQVTM; CDR2 reads ANQGSEA. Trimming pared 1 base from V and 7 bases from J, leaving 11 bases between. The CDR3 has 12 residues. CDR3 in amino acids: CSVEGAPFEQYF. CDR3 nucleotide sequence: TGCAGCGTTGAAGGGGCACCGTTTGAGCAGTACTTC.

This clonotype turned up a few times. J is TRBJ1-1 and V is TRBV7-2, with no clear D. CDR1 SGHTA and CDR2 FQGNSA come from the germline V gene. Trimming removed 5 bases from V and 7 bases from J, with 20 bases in between. The CDR3 runs 15 residues. For the CDR3, the DNA is TGTGCCAGCAGCCTACGGACGCCTGGACGGGGTGAAGCTTTCTTT. It yields the protein CASSLRTPGRGEAFF.

V is TRBV4-1 and J is TRBJ1-1, with D possibly matching TRBD1 (5 bases). The V end lost 0 bases, the J end lost 3 bases, and 23 bases lay between the germline ends. Per the germline V gene, CDR1 is MGHRA and CDR2 is YSYEKL. This CDR3 spans 19 amino acids. This chain's CDR3 is CASSQDRLKDGRVHTEAFF. The CDR3 DNA follows: TGCGCCAGCAGCCAAGATAGGCTCAAGGATGGCAGGGTGCACACTGAAGCTTTCTTT.

The CDR3 nucleotides read TGTGCCAGCAGCTCTACAGTGTTGGAGACCCAGTACTTC. This codes for CASSSTVLETQYF. This chain joins TRBV7-8 and TRBJ2-5; D remains unclear. V was trimmed by 4 bases and J by 5 bases, leaving 11 bases between them. CDR1 and CDR2 from the germline V gene are SGHVS and FQNEAQ. The CDR3 loop spans 13 amino acids. The variable domain in full, completed from reference TRBV7-8 and TRBJ2-5, reads GAGVSQSPRYKVAKRGQDVALRCDPISGHVSLFWYQQALGQGPEFLTYFQNEAQLDKSGLPSDRFFAERPEGSVSTLKIQRTQQEDSAVYLCASSSTVLETQYFGPGTRLLVL.

This clonotype has a handful of counts. The rearrangement joins TRBV12-3 or TRBV12-4 to TRBJ2-7; weak D call: TRBD2 (6 bases). The V and J ends lost 7 bases and 7 bases respectively, with 17 bases between them. The CDR3 consists of 13 residues. CDR3 protein: CASTPPGVVEQYF. The CDR3 nucleotides are TGTGCCAGCACCCCTCCGGGGGTAGTGGAGCAGTACTTC.

This clonotype showed up many times. The rearrangement links TRBV19 to TRBJ1-3, with unresolved D. Germline V gene sequence: CDR1 LNHDA, CDR2 SQIVND (reference sequence). Trimming took 4 bases from V and 2 from J, leaving 21 bases between them. The CDR3 sequence is 18 residues long. The CDR3 region has the DNA TGTGCCAGTAGTACGCCTACGCTGGGGAGGCGTACTGGAAACACCATATATTTT. Its protein is CASSTPTLGRRTGNTIYF.

This clonotype was counted ten times or more. The V call is TRBV7-2, the J call TRBJ2-2; 8 bases line up with TRBD1. V lost 5 bases to trimming and J lost 4 bases; unmatched junction nucleotides: 6. This CDR3 contains 15 residues. Looked up from germline, CDR1 is SGHTA and CDR2 is FQGNSA. CDR3 in amino acids: CASSRGQGSTGELFF. As DNA, the CDR3 is TGTGCCAGCAGCCGCGGACAGGGCTCCACCGGGGAGCTGTTTTTT.

In the case of this clonotype: This could be a read error, since a much larger clone is one nucleotide away. Here the CDR3 DNA reads TGTGCCAGTAGCCGGGGGCAGTTGACTGAAGCTTACTTT. Protein: CASSRGQLTEAYF. V usage is TRBV19 and J usage is TRBJ1-1, with D maybe TRBD1 (6 bases). Germline loops: CDR1 LNHDA, CDR2 SQIVND (reference sequence). The CDR3 covers 13 residues. Variable domain in full (rest from reference TRBV19 and TRBJ1-1): DGGITQSPKYLFRKEGQNVTLSCEQNLNHDAMYWYRQDPGQGLRLIYYSQIVNDFQKGDIAEGYSVSREKKESFPLTVTSAQKNPTAFYLCASSRGQLTEAYFGQGTRLTVV.

The sample holds a few counts of this clonotype. The gene calls are TRBV6-1 and TRBJ1-1; TRBD1 matches at 7 bases. The CDR3 length is 16 residues. The germline gives CDR1 MNHNS, CDR2 SASEGT. V shed 6 bases, J shed 0 bases, and the junction held 10 bases outside the gene matches. The CDR3 loop reads CASSSNQGQLNTEAFF. Here the CDR3 DNA reads TGTGCCAGCAGCTCCAACCAGGGACAGCTGAACACTGAAGCTTTCTTT.

The chain employs TRBV2 and TRBJ1-2; D gene uncertain. Germline V CDR1 and CDR2: SNHLY, FYNNEI. The length of the CDR3 is 14 residues. V lost 2 bases, J lost 5 bases, and 12 bases lay in between. CDR3 coding DNA: TGTGCCAGCAGTGAACTCACCGGGGATTATGGCTACACCTTC. Its protein product is CASSELTGDYGYTF.

The chain recombines TRBV7-2 with TRBJ1-1; 8 positions match TRBD1. Per germline, CDR1 SGHTA and CDR2 FQGNSA. Trimming took 9 bases from V and 1 from J; bases not matched to a gene: 10. This CDR3 comprises 15 residues. For the CDR3, the DNA is TGTGCCAGTAGTCTTCTCCAGGGGGCGAACACTGAAGCTTTCTTT. Translated: CASSLLQGANTEAFF.

V and J are TRBV7-9 and TRBJ2-7, with 9 positions matching TRBD1. The CDR3 has 15 residues. The V and J ends lost 3 bases and 2 bases, in that order; junction bases with no gene match: 5. CDR1 and CDR2 (germline): SEHNR, FQNEAQ (reference sequence). The CDR3 DNA is TGTGCCAGCAGCTTCCGGGACAGGGAGACCTACGAGCAGTACTTC. It codes for CASSFRDRETYEQYF.

This clonotype was recorded many times. The V call is TRBV7-9, the J call TRBJ2-7, with 7 positions matching TRBD1. The V and J ends lost 5 bases and 3 bases, in that order; junction bases with no gene match: 7. Germline V gives CDR1 SEHNR, CDR2 FQNEAQ (reference sequence). The CDR3 length is 14 residues. This CDR3 is CASSGRQGFYEQYF. DNA for the CDR3: TGTGCCAGCAGCGGGAGACAGGGATTCTACGAGCAGTACTTC.

The chain has TRBV2 and TRBJ1-1, with D hard to call. CDR3 length: 10 amino acids. Trimming left V 1 base short and J 10 bases short, with 4 bases between. The germline V gene has CDR1 SNHLY and CDR2 FYNNEI. CDR3 sequence: CASSEGGAFF. CDR3 sequence (DNA): TGTGCCAGCAGTGAAGGGGGAGCTTTCTTT.

This chain uses TRBV2 with TRBJ2-1; tentative D call: TRBD1 (6 bases). The V end lost 7 bases, the J end lost 0 bases, and 13 bases lay between the germline ends. The germline gives CDR1 SNHLY, CDR2 FYNNEI. The length of the CDR3 is 15 residues. The CDR3: CASTPGRGSYNEQFF. CDR3 nucleotides: TGTGCCAGCACCCCGGGCAGGGGCTCCTACAATGAGCAGTTCTTC.

The rearrangement links TRBV28 to TRBJ1-5; D ambiguous. CDR1 MDHEN and CDR2 SYDVKM come from the germline V gene. V shed 5 bases and J shed 7 bases, with 12 bases lying between them. The CDR3 extends over 13 amino acids. Written as DNA, the CDR3 is TGTGCCAGCAGTCCGGATTCAGTCCAGCCCCAGCATTTT. Translation gives CASSPDSVQPQHF.

As regards this clonotype: Possible read error: a much larger clone is one base away. This chain joins TRBV7-2 and TRBJ2-7, with TRBD2 identical over 13 bases. The CDR3 has 15 amino acids. CDR1 is SGHTA, CDR2 FQGNSA, per germline. CDR3 in amino acids: CASRWGLAGIYGQYF. CDR3 bases: TGTGCCAGCAGATGGGGACTAGCGGGGATCTACGGGCAGTACTTC.

The chain employs TRBV5-6 and TRBJ2-7; tentative D call: TRBD1 (6 bases). V lost 2 bases, J lost 3 bases, and 15 bases lay in between. Looked up from germline, CDR1 is SGHDT and CDR2 is YYEEEE. The CDR3 totals 15 residues. CDR3 amino acids: CASSFLQGIVYEQYF. CDR3 nucleotides: TGTGCCAGCAGCTTCCTTCAGGGGATCGTCTACGAGCAGTACTTC. Based on the CDR3 plus reference TRBV5-6 and TRBJ2-7, the full variable domain is DAGVTQSPTHLIKTRGQQVTLRCSPKSGHDTVSWYQQALGQGPQFIFQYYEEEERQRGNFPDRFSGHQFPNYSSELNVNALLLGDSALYLCASSFLQGIVYEQYFGPGTRLTVT.

The chain employs TRBV5-1 and TRBJ1-2, with TRBD1 identical over 11 bases. V was clipped by 2 bases and J by 2 bases; unmatched bases: 8. CDR1 is SGHRS and CDR2 is YFSETQ in the germline V gene. The CDR3 totals 17 residues. CDR3 in amino acids: CASSLSGTGGSNYGYTF. The CDR3, as DNA: TGCGCCAGCAGCTTATCCGGGACAGGGGGATCGAACTATGGCTACACCTTC.

The chain has TRBV20-1 and TRBJ2-2; 10 bases are a match to TRBD2. This CDR3 region has 14 residues. Germline-derived CDR1 and CDR2 are DFQATT and SNEGSKA (reference sequence). J lost 5 bases, V lost 5 bases, and 5 bases had no gene match. Here the CDR3 DNA reads TGCAGTGCTCTAGCGGGAGTGGGGACCGGGGAGCTGTTTTTT. It is translated as CSALAGVGTGELFF.